These 28 T cell receptor beta chains were sequenced from one sample in a study of shared clonotypes between healthy human individuals. Measured with immunoSEQ multiplex PCR; TCRdb has only the in-frame clones, and not every one. The data hold about 1,900,000 clones, with about 95% observed a single time. Naive CD8 cells, CD45RO-negative and positively selected for CCR7, excluded terminally differentiated effector memory CD45RA+ cells. Sample: naive CD8+ T cells sorted from blood. The receptors originated from a man in his late teens or twenties in good health.

The chain carries TRBV7-2 and TRBJ2-7; TRBD2 is a possible D gene (6 bases). The CDR3 extends over 15 amino acids. CDR1 is SGHTA and CDR2 is FQGNSA in the germline V gene. Trimming removed 5 bases from V and 3 bases from J, with 17 bases in between. CDR3 nucleotides: TGTGCCAGCAGCCCTATAATGGGAGGACACTACGAGCAGTACTTC. Translating gives CASSPIMGGHYEQYF.

V usage is TRBV15 and J usage is TRBJ1-5, with a weak D call TRBD1 (5 bases). Germline assignment: CDR1 LNHNV and CDR2 YYDKDF (reference sequence). The CDR3 consists of 15 residues. Trimming took 8 bases from V and 8 from J, leaving 22 bases between them. CDR3 nucleotides: TGTGCCACCGGCCCTTCCAGTGGGGCATCGGAGCCCCAGCATTTT. This encodes CATGPSSGASEPQHF.

The gene calls are TRBV4-1 and TRBJ2-6; D is undetermined. Trimming removed 0 bases from V and 0 bases from J, with 3 bases in between. The V gene's germline CDR1 is MGHRA and CDR2 YSYEKL. This CDR3 comprises 15 residues. The CDR3 loop is CASSQDPSGANVLTF. CDR3 bases: TGCGCCAGCAGCCAAGATCCCTCTGGGGCCAACGTCCTGACTTTC.

This clone was detected only once. The CDR3 is CASSLGTGFGYGYTF. The CDR3 DNA is TGTGCCAGCAGCTTAGGGACGGGGTTCGGGTATGGCTACACCTTC. The V and J genes are TRBV7-9 and TRBJ1-2; D ambiguous. The germline CDR1 and CDR2 sequences are SEHNR and FQNEAQ (reference sequence). There are 15 residues in the CDR3. V lost 1 base, J lost 5 bases, and 14 bases lay in between.

The chain couples TRBV7-3 to TRBJ1-1; D is ambiguous. Trimming pared 5 bases from V and 1 base from J, leaving 8 bases between. CDR1 is SGHTA, CDR2 FQGTGA, per germline. The CDR3 covers 13 residues. The CDR3 protein is CASSPPENTEAFF. CDR3 DNA sequence: TGTGCCAGCAGCCCCCCCGAGAACACTGAAGCTTTCTTT.

The chain has TRBV2 and TRBJ2-3, with D maybe TRBD2 (5 bases). Germline V CDR1 and CDR2: SNHLY, FYNNEI. Trimming shortened V by 2 bases and J by 0 bases, and 12 bases separated the two germline ends. This CDR3 spans 16 amino acids. CDR3 protein: CASSEMLAPSTDTQYF. In DNA, the CDR3 is TGTGCCAGCAGTGAAATGCTAGCCCCGAGCACAGATACGCAGTATTTT.

The chain is built from TRBV5-6 and TRBJ1-2; 11 positions match TRBD1. Germline V CDR1 and CDR2: SGHDT, YYEEEE. J was trimmed by 7 bases and V by 3 bases; bases with no gene match: 8. The CDR3 covers 15 residues. CDR3 coding DNA: TGTGCCAGCAGCTATGGACAGGGGGCTTTAGGTGGCTACACCTTC. This encodes CASSYGQGALGGYTF.

The V call is TRBV9, the J call TRBJ2-7; a possible D gene is TRBD1 (5 bases). The CDR3 totals 15 residues. Per germline, CDR1 SGDLS and CDR2 YYNGEE. Trimming stripped 0 bases from V and 2 bases from J, with 12 bases between. The CDR3 loop is CASSVGEDSTYEQYF. In DNA form, the CDR3 reads TGTGCCAGCAGCGTAGGGGAAGACAGTACCTACGAGCAGTACTTC.

This chain links TRBV11-2 with TRBJ2-1; D is possibly TRBD1 (6 bases). CDR3 length: 16 amino acids. Germline V lookup: CDR1 SGHAT, CDR2 FQNNGV. Deletions cut 2 bases from V and 4 bases from J, with 15 bases between. CDR3 sequence reads: CASSLQGKNVYNEQFF. CDR3 DNA: TGTGCCAGCAGCTTACAGGGGAAGAACGTTTACAATGAGCAGTTCTTC.

The chain uses TRBV27 and TRBJ2-7; no firm D call. Germline V gene sequence: CDR1 MNHEY, CDR2 SMNVEV (reference sequence). This CDR3 is 14 amino acids long. V lost 1 base and J 3 bases, leaving 10 bases between the germline ends. DNA for the CDR3: TGTGCCAGCAGTTTATTTTCGCTGAACTACGAGCAGTACTTC. This codes for CASSLFSLNYEQYF.

This chain uses TRBV30 with TRBJ1-3; D possibly corresponds to TRBD1 (6 bases). Germline assignment: CDR1 GTSNPN and CDR2 SVGIG (reference sequence). The CDR3 loop spans 16 amino acids. Between the trimmed V and J ends, which lost 1 base and 7 bases, there was a span of 20 bases. CDR3 protein: CAWSGNRELDGNTIYF. CDR3 DNA: TGTGCCTGGAGTGGTAACAGGGAGCTTGATGGGAACACCATATATTTT.

V is TRBV6-5 and J is TRBJ1-1, with 7 bases fitting TRBD1. CDR1 is MNHEY and CDR2 is SVGAGI in the germline V gene. The CDR3 has 14 amino acids. V shed 0 bases and J 6 bases; nucleotides not matched to a gene: 4. CDR3 amino acids: CASSYSQGWAEAFF. CDR3 DNA: TGTGCCAGCAGTTACTCACAGGGGTGGGCTGAAGCTTTCTTT.

This chain links TRBV28 with TRBJ2-7; 7 bases match TRBD1. From germline, CDR1 is MDHEN and CDR2 SYDVKM. The length of the CDR3 is 17 residues. With V trimmed by 3 bases and J by 3 bases, 14 bases remained unmatched. The CDR3 region has the DNA TGTGCCAGCAGTTTCTCAGAGGGGGCCTGGGAAATCTACGAGCAGTACTTC. Its translation: CASSFSEGAWEIYEQYF.

The rearrangement links TRBV2 to TRBJ2-5; TRBD2 matches 8 bases. After removal of 1 base from V and 2 bases from J, the junction contained 12 bases not matched to a gene. This CDR3 is 18 amino acids long. Germline-derived CDR1 and CDR2 are SNHLY and FYNNEI. This CDR3 reads CASSEGFWREAEQETQYF. Here the CDR3 DNA reads TGTGCCAGCAGTGAAGGGTTTTGGCGGGAGGCTGAGCAAGAGACCCAGTACTTC.

The chain employs TRBV5-6 and TRBJ2-7; 11 bases align to TRBD2. V was clipped by 7 bases and J by 4 bases; unmatched bases: 10. CDR1 is SGHDT and CDR2 is YYEEEE in the germline V gene. The CDR3 covers 15 residues. This chain's CDR3 is CASGWRLAGTYEQYF. In DNA, the CDR3 is TGTGCCAGCGGCTGGAGACTAGCGGGAACGTACGAGCAGTACTTC. Using reference TRBV5-6 and TRBJ2-7 for the parts outside the CDR3, the full variable domain is DAGVTQSPTHLIKTRGQQVTLRCSPKSGHDTVSWYQQALGQGPQFIFQYYEEEERQRGNFPDRFSGHQFPNYSSELNVNALLLGDSALYLCASGWRLAGTYEQYFGPGTRLTVT.

J is TRBJ1-5 and V is TRBV27; the D is unclear. The length of the CDR3 is 13 residues. V was clipped by 4 bases and J by 6 bases, with 10 bases between them. Looked up from germline, CDR1 is MNHEY and CDR2 is SMNVEV (reference sequence). CDR3 in amino acids: CASSSSTGQPQHF. CDR3 nucleotides: TGTGCCAGCAGTTCGTCTACTGGTCAGCCCCAGCATTTT.

The chain employs TRBV2 and TRBJ2-5, with D perhaps matching TRBD2 (6 bases). V was trimmed by 8 bases and J by 5 bases, leaving 15 bases between them. CDR1 and CDR2 (germline): SNHLY, FYNNEI. The CDR3 extends over 13 amino acids. CDR3 region: CASSLLEGETQYF. The CDR3 DNA follows: TGTGCCAGCTCGCTTTTGGAGGGGGAGACCCAGTACTTC.

V gene TRBV5-1 combines with J gene TRBJ1-1, with unresolved D. CDR3 size: 15 residues. Trimming took off 1 base at V and 2 bases at J, with 12 bases between the two ends. Looked up from germline, CDR1 is SGHRS and CDR2 is YFSETQ. CDR3 DNA sequence: TGCGCCAGCAGCTTGTCTGATTGGAGCAACACTGAAGCTTTCTTT. It is translated as CASSLSDWSNTEAFF.

J is TRBJ2-5 and V is TRBV2; D is perhaps TRBD1 (5 bases). The CDR3 is made up of 12 amino acids. The germline CDR1 and CDR2 sequences are SNHLY and FYNNEI. The V and J ends lost 5 bases and 5 bases respectively, with 9 bases between them. CDR3 in amino acids: CASSYRWETQYF. Written as DNA, the CDR3 is TGTGCCAGCAGTTACAGGTGGGAGACCCAGTACTTC.

The sample holds one count of this clone. CDR3 DNA sequence: TGTGCCTGGGGACTCCCTGGGGTTTTTAATCAGCCCCAGCATTTT. This sequence encodes CAWGLPGVFNQPQHF. The chain recombines TRBV30 with TRBJ1-5; D is undetermined. Germline CDR1 reads GTSNPN; CDR2 reads SVGIG (reference sequence). The CDR3 is 15 amino acids. The V and J ends lost 5 bases and 4 bases respectively, with 18 bases between them.

V usage is TRBV9 and J usage is TRBJ1-6; no clear D. The CDR3 is 15 residues long. With 0 bases removed from V and 8 bases from J, the gap between germline ends came to 12 bases. From germline, CDR1 is SGDLS and CDR2 YYNGEE. CDR3 coding DNA: TGTGCCAGCAGCGTAGAAATAGTTCAGGATTCACCCCTCCACTTT. Translated, it gives CASSVEIVQDSPLHF.

This chain links TRBV18 with TRBJ2-1; TRBD2 is a possible D gene (5 bases). Trimming took 6 bases from V and 5 from J, leaving 11 bases between them. The CDR3 covers 13 residues. Germline lookup yields CDR1 KGHSH and CDR2 LQKENI. DNA for the CDR3: TGTGCCAGCTCGCAGTACGGGGACAATGAGCAGTTCTTC. Its translation: CASSQYGDNEQFF.

Comments on this clone: Within the sample, other DNA sequences also encode this same CDR3. The chain has TRBV27 and TRBJ2-1; 12 nucleotides agree with TRBD2. The germline gives CDR1 MNHEY, CDR2 SMNVEV (reference sequence). V shed 2 bases and J 6 bases; nucleotides not matched to a gene: 2. The CDR3 is made up of 15 amino acids. CDR3 residues: CASSLLAGGPNEQFF. The CDR3 nucleotides read TGTGCCAGCAGTTTACTAGCGGGAGGGCCCAATGAGCAGTTCTTC.

This chain joins TRBV2 and TRBJ2-5, with 7 bases aligning to TRBD2. This CDR3 is built from 14 residues. CDR1 is SNHLY and CDR2 is FYNNEI in the germline V gene. Germline trimming cut 3 bases from V and 1 base from J; bases unmatched to any gene: 2. As DNA, the CDR3 is TGTGCCAGCAGTGACGCGGGAGCCCAAGAGACCCAGTACTTC. This gives the protein CASSDAGAQETQYF.

J is TRBJ2-5 and V is TRBV11-2; D possibly uses TRBD1 or TRBD2 (5 bases each). Deletions cut 5 bases from V and 3 bases from J, with 10 bases between. CDR3 length: 13 amino acids. Germline CDR1 is SGHAT and CDR2 is FQNNGV. The CDR3: CASSPGPKETQYF. The CDR3 DNA reads TGTGCCAGCAGCCCGGGACCGAAAGAGACCCAGTACTTC.

This chain uses TRBV28 with TRBJ2-7; 10 nucleotides line up with TRBD1. CDR3 length: 14 residues. Germline V gene sequence: CDR1 MDHEN, CDR2 SYDVKM. The J segment lost 4 bases and the V segment lost 7 bases, leaving 7 bases of the junction unmatched. The CDR3 sequence is CASTPGTGAYEQYF. As DNA, the CDR3 is TGTGCCAGCACCCCGGGGACAGGGGCATACGAGCAGTACTTC.

The chain links TRBV7-8 to TRBJ2-3; the D is unclear. Germline V gives CDR1 SGHVS, CDR2 FQNEAQ. There are 15 residues in the CDR3. V was clipped by 4 bases and J by 4 bases, with 15 bases between them. The CDR3 bases are TGTGCCAGCAGCTCAATAAATTCGGCCCCAGATACGCAGTATTTT. Translated: CASSSINSAPDTQYF.

In regard to this clone: Other DNA sequences of this sample code for an identical CDR3. The J gene is TRBJ2-7, the V gene TRBV5-6; D ambiguous. Germline V gene data show CDR1 as SGHDT and CDR2 as YYEEEE. V dropped 0 bases and J dropped 6 bases, with 7 bases sitting between them. The CDR3 runs to 12 residues. The CDR3 coding sequence is TGTGCCAGCAGCTTGGGGGGTGCCGAGCAGTACTTC. Translated: CASSLGGAEQYF. The whole variable domain, filled in from reference TRBV5-6 and TRBJ2-7, reads DAGVTQSPTHLIKTRGQQVTLRCSPKSGHDTVSWYQQALGQGPQFIFQYYEEEERQRGNFPDRFSGHQFPNYSSELNVNALLLGDSALYLCASSLGGAEQYFGPGTRLTVT.